These 29 T cell receptor beta chains came from one sample sequenced in a study of shared clonotypes between healthy human individuals. The protocol was immunoSEQ multiplex PCR, while the TCRdb copy is restricted to in-frame clones and leaves out a portion. The repertoire holds 2 million to 2.5 million clones, with about 92% as singletons. The sequencing sample was made of naive CD4+ T cells from PBMCs. Described subset: CD45RA+ positively selected. These receptors were collected from a man between 18 and 35 years old in good health. Some clones in this sample may be carry-over from other donors' samples.

This chain links TRBV5-4 with TRBJ2-4, with TRBD2 matching over 9 bases. CDR1 and CDR2 from the germline V gene are SGHNT and YYREEE (reference sequence). V trimming: 3 bases; J trimming: 1 base; junction bases outside the gene matches: 11. The CDR3 totals 18 residues. In DNA form, the CDR3 reads TGTGCCAGCAGCTCTCCTAACTTAGCGGGAGTGGCCAAAAACATTCAGTACTTC. It encodes CASSSPNLAGVAKNIQYF.

The V gene is TRBV5-1, the J gene TRBJ2-5; tentative D call: TRBD2 (5 bases). This CDR3 is 13 amino acids long. Germline CDR1 reads SGHRS; CDR2 reads YFSETQ. V was clipped by 7 bases and J by 4 bases, with 14 bases between them. CDR3 loop: CASEGTPGETQYF. The CDR3 region has the DNA TGCGCCAGCGAGGGAACTCCCGGAGAGACCCAGTACTTC.

The chain is built from TRBV29-1 and TRBJ2-3; 12 bases align to TRBD1. Germline CDR1 SQVTM, CDR2 ANQGSEA. Trimming at V came to 6 bases and at J to 3 bases, leaving 4 bases not matched to a gene. CDR3 size: 14 residues. The CDR3 nucleotides are TGCAGCGTGGGGGACAGGGGGCCTACAGATACGCAGTATTTT. It yields the protein CSVGDRGPTDTQYF.

The table lists this clone with a few counts. The rearrangement links TRBV6-1 to TRBJ1-1; a possible D gene is TRBD1 (6 bases). Trimming took off 4 bases at V and 1 base at J, with 13 bases between the two ends. This CDR3 region has 15 residues. Germline V CDR1 and CDR2: MNHNS, SASEGT. CDR3 sequence: CASSGRQVANTEAFF. CDR3 bases: TGTGCCAGCAGTGGTAGACAGGTGGCGAACACTGAAGCTTTCTTT.

Turning to this clone: Other nucleotide sequences in the sample specify the same CDR3. The chain links TRBV7-3 to TRBJ2-1, with 7 bases matching TRBD1. The CDR3 spans 15 residues. Germline values: CDR1 SGHTA, CDR2 FQGTGA. J was trimmed by 0 bases and V by 4 bases; bases with no gene match: 3. The CDR3 DNA reads TGTGCCAGCAGCTCGACAGGGAGCTCCTACAATGAGCAGTTCTTC. Its translation: CASSSTGSSYNEQFF. The full variable domain, completed using reference TRBV7-3 and TRBJ2-1, is GAGVSQTPSNKVTEKGKYVELRCDPISGHTALYWYRQSLGQGPEFLIYFQGTGAADDSGLPNDRFFAVRPEGSVSTLKIQRTERGDSAVYLCASSSTGSSYNEQFFGPGTRLTVL.

This sequence joins TRBV5-1 and TRBJ1-2; D is unresolved. This CDR3 has 13 amino acids. Trimming cost V 5 bases and J 3 bases, with 11 bases left between them. Germline assignment: CDR1 SGHRS and CDR2 YFSETQ. CDR3 sequence: CASRVDGDYGYTF. CDR3 coding DNA: TGCGCCAGCAGGGTGGACGGAGACTATGGCTACACCTTC.

The chain joins TRBV11-2 to TRBJ2-1; possibly TRBD2 for D (5 bases). Trimming shortened V by 5 bases and J by 5 bases, and 7 bases separated the two germline ends. Looked up from germline, CDR1 is SGHAT and CDR2 is FQNNGV. The CDR3 is 12 residues long. The CDR3 sequence is CASSRDHNEQFF. The CDR3 DNA reads as TGTGCCAGCAGCCGGGATCACAATGAGCAGTTCTTC.

The chain couples TRBV5-6 to TRBJ2-1; 11 nucleotides agree with TRBD1. CDR3 size: 17 residues. Germline V gene data show CDR1 as SGHDT and CDR2 as YYEEEE. V dropped 0 bases and J dropped 2; count of bases not matched to a gene: 4. The DNA for the CDR3 is TGTGCCAGCAGCTTGGGGGACAGGGGGTTCCCCTACAATGAGCAGTTCTTC. It is translated as CASSLGDRGFPYNEQFF.

This clone was observed once. Other DNA variants within this sample encode the same CDR3. V gene TRBV2 combines with J gene TRBJ2-7; D assignment may be TRBD1 or TRBD2 (5 bases each). V lost 6 bases and J lost 3, with 9 bases in between. Germline V gene lookup returns CDR1 SNHLY and CDR2 FYNNEI. The CDR3 runs to 12 residues. CDR3 nucleotides: TGTGCCAGCAGGAGTGGGGGCTACGAGCAGTACTTC. It translates to CASRSGGYEQYF. Combining the CDR3 with reference TRBV2 and TRBJ2-7 gives the whole variable domain EPEVTQTPSHQVTQMGQEVILRCVPISNHLYFYWYRQILGQKVEFLVSFYNNEISEKSEIFDDQFSVERPDGSNFTLKIRSTKLEDSAMYFCASRSGGYEQYFGPGTRLTVT.

This clone showed up just once. J is TRBJ1-4 and V is TRBV7-9, with 9 bases lining up with TRBD1. V trimming: 5 bases; J trimming: 0 bases; junction bases outside the gene matches: 10. The CDR3 length is 18 residues. Germline CDR1 and CDR2: SEHNR and FQNEAQ (reference sequence). The CDR3 nucleotides read TGTGCCAGCAGCCTCTTACAGGGGGCGCCGGCAACTAATGAAAAACTGTTTTTT. Translated: CASSLLQGAPATNEKLFF.

Written as DNA, the CDR3 is TGTGCCAGCAGTTACCAGATCAATCAGCCCCAGCATTTT. This encodes CASSYQINQPQHF. The chain has TRBV6-5 and TRBJ1-5, with D uncertain. V was trimmed by 2 bases and J by 3 bases, leaving 5 bases between them. This CDR3 region has 13 residues. CDR1 MNHEY and CDR2 SVGAGI come from the germline V gene.

The CDR3 reads CASAGALHSGGNTIYF. CDR3 DNA: TGTGCCAGCGCTGGAGCCCTACACAGTGGTGGAAACACCATATATTTT. The chain joins TRBV2 to TRBJ1-3, with D unclear. The length of the CDR3 is 16 residues. In germline, CDR1 is SNHLY, CDR2 FYNNEI. V lost 8 bases, J lost 3 bases, and 20 bases lay in between.

The chain is built from TRBV12-1 and TRBJ2-7; TRBD2, the D gene given by the table, was not confirmed from the DNA. TRBV12-1 is assigned pseudogene status. The CDR3 has 17 amino acids. The CDR3 DNA follows: TGTGCCAGCAGCTCGTTCGGGACTAGCGGGAGGGCCATCGAGCAGTACTTC. Amino acids: CASSSFGTSGRAIEQYF.

Remarks on this clone: The same CDR3 arises from other DNA sequences in this sample as well. The chain couples TRBV28 to TRBJ1-5; D may be TRBD1 (5 bases). Trimming removed 5 bases from V and 3 bases from J, with 11 bases in between. The CDR3 runs 14 residues. Germline V gene sequence: CDR1 MDHEN, CDR2 SYDVKM. The CDR3 DNA reads as TGTGCCAGCAGTCTCGGGGGTTCCAATCAGCCCCAGCATTTT. Translating it yields CASSLGGSNQPQHF.

This clone was counted between two and nine times. The same CDR3 can be traced to other DNA sequences in this sample. The V call is TRBV28, the J call TRBJ1-1; tentatively, D is TRBD1 (5 bases). Trimming removed 10 bases from V and 4 bases from J, with 7 bases in between. Germline CDR1 is MDHEN and CDR2 is SYDVKM. CDR3 length: 10 residues. In DNA, the CDR3 is TGTGCCACGGGGGGCACTGAAGCTTTCTTT. It translates to CATGGTEAFF.

The chain joins TRBV5-1 to TRBJ2-7; 9 nucleotides line up with TRBD2. The CDR3 is 17 amino acids. Per germline, CDR1 SGHRS and CDR2 YFSETQ. V trimming: 0 bases; J trimming: 7 bases; junction bases outside the gene matches: 14. CDR3 protein: CASSLVAGGPFVREQYF. CDR3 nucleotides: TGCGCCAGCAGCTTGGTGGCGGGAGGGCCTTTCGTGCGGGAGCAGTACTTC.

The chain joins TRBV7-9 to TRBJ1-3; D remains unclear. CDR1 and CDR2 (germline): SEHNR, FQNEAQ (reference sequence). Trimming removed 2 bases at V and 0 bases at J, with 8 bases between. This CDR3 comprises 15 residues. CDR3 DNA: TGTGCCAGCAGCTTACTTCAGAACTCTGGAAACACCATATATTTT. It specifies CASSLLQNSGNTIYF.

This clone has more than one count but fewer than ten. The J gene is TRBJ1-2, the V gene TRBV2; D not resolved. Trimming took 5 bases from V and 8 from J, leaving 12 bases between them. Germline V gives CDR1 SNHLY, CDR2 FYNNEI. The CDR3 length is 12 residues. This CDR3 is CASSRLAGGYTF. The CDR3, as DNA: TGTGCCAGCAGTAGGTTGGCCGGGGGCTACACCTTC. Combining the CDR3 with reference TRBV2 and TRBJ1-2 gives the whole variable domain EPEVTQTPSHQVTQMGQEVILRCVPISNHLYFYWYRQILGQKVEFLVSFYNNEISEKSEIFDDQFSVERPDGSNFTLKIRSTKLEDSAMYFCASSRLAGGYTFGSGTRLTVV.

The rearrangement links TRBV7-2 to TRBJ2-2; 9 nucleotides line up with TRBD1. The J segment lost 2 bases and the V segment lost 4 bases, leaving 5 bases of the junction unmatched. This CDR3 has 16 residues. CDR1 is SGHTA, CDR2 FQGNSA, per germline. The CDR3 here is CASSSRTGVNTGELFF. The CDR3 DNA reads as TGTGCCAGCAGCTCAAGGACAGGGGTTAACACCGGGGAGCTGTTTTTT.

J is TRBJ2-1 and V is TRBV7-2; 7 bases are shared with TRBD1. Trimming took 1 base from V and 14 from J; bases not matched to a gene: 5. CDR3 length: 12 amino acids. CDR1 and CDR2 from the germline V gene are SGHTA and FQGNSA. CDR3 amino acids: CASSLEGQVKFF. CDR3 DNA: TGTGCCAGCAGCTTAGAAGGACAGGTGAAGTTCTTC.

This rearrangement joins TRBV27 to TRBJ1-1; possibly TRBD1 for D (6 bases). Germline CDR1 MNHEY, CDR2 SMNVEV (reference sequence). Between the trimmed V and J ends, which lost 9 bases and 0 bases, there was a span of 11 bases. The CDR3 runs to 13 residues. The CDR3 sequence is CASRRDMNTEAFF. The CDR3 nucleotides read TGTGCCAGTAGGCGGGACATGAACACTGAAGCTTTCTTT.

The rearrangement uses TRBV25-1 and TRBJ1-4; possible D gene TRBD1, 5 bases. V dropped 6 bases and J dropped 0 bases, with 11 bases sitting between them. CDR1 and CDR2 (germline): MGHDK, SYGVNS. The CDR3 contains 15 residues. CDR3 bases: TGTGCCAGCAGCGACCAGGGAGCAACTAATGAAAAACTGTTTTTT. This gives the protein CASSDQGATNEKLFF.

The chain is built from TRBV29-1 and TRBJ2-3; tentatively, D is TRBD1 (6 bases). The V and J ends lost 5 bases and 0 bases respectively, with 30 bases between them. This CDR3 spans 20 amino acids. Germline V CDR1 and CDR2: SQVTM, ANQGSEA. CDR3 loop: CSVRMGQGVASRGSTDTQYF. The CDR3 DNA reads TGCAGCGTTAGGATGGGACAAGGGGTAGCTTCGAGAGGAAGCACAGATACGCAGTATTTT.

This clone was observed a single time. The chain recombines TRBV10-3 with TRBJ2-7; 12 positions agree with TRBD1. The germline V gene has CDR1 ENHRY and CDR2 SYGVKD. This CDR3 is built from 14 residues. Germline trimming cut 5 bases from V and 7 bases from J; bases unmatched to any gene: 6. In DNA form, the CDR3 reads TGTGCCATCAGTCCCGGGACAGGGGGCGAAGAGCAGTACTTC. Its protein product is CAISPGTGGEEQYF.

This clone was detected only once. The chain has TRBV6-6 and TRBJ2-7; D remains ambiguous. The CDR3 contains 14 residues. Trimming took 0 bases from V and 1 from J, leaving 7 bases between them. Germline CDR1 is MNHNY and CDR2 is SVGAGI (reference sequence). DNA for the CDR3: TGTGCCAGCAGTTACTCGCGGCAGTCCTACGAGCAGTACTTC. Translating gives CASSYSRQSYEQYF.

For this clone: Different DNA sequences within this sample yield the same CDR3. The chain joins TRBV7-6 to TRBJ1-2; D may be TRBD1 (5 bases). Trimming took off 5 bases at V and 2 bases at J, with 9 bases between the two ends. CDR1 is SGHVS, CDR2 FNYEAQ, per germline. There are 13 residues in the CDR3. For the CDR3, the DNA is TGTGCCAGCAGCCTCGACAGCAACTATGGCTACACCTTC. Protein sequence: CASSLDSNYGYTF.

CDR3 region: CASSLQGTQNTEAFF. DNA of the CDR3: TGTGCCAGCAGCCTACAGGGGACCCAGAACACTGAAGCTTTCTTT. The V call is TRBV2, the J call TRBJ1-1; the match to TRBD1 covers 7 bases. The CDR3 extends over 15 amino acids. Germline assignment: CDR1 SNHLY and CDR2 FYNNEI. V lost 6 bases and J lost 1; bases outside the gene matches: 8. Complete variable domain (other parts from reference TRBV2 and TRBJ1-1): EPEVTQTPSHQVTQMGQEVILRCVPISNHLYFYWYRQILGQKVEFLVSFYNNEISEKSEIFDDQFSVERPDGSNFTLKIRSTKLEDSAMYFCASSLQGTQNTEAFFGQGTRLTVV.

CDR3 in amino acids: CASTSSSDYAQYF. CDR3 nucleotide sequence: TGTGCCAGCACCTCCTCCTCGGACTACGCGCAGTATTTT. The gene calls are TRBV28 and TRBJ2-3; TRBD2 might be the D (6 bases). Per the germline V gene, CDR1 is MDHEN and CDR2 is SYDVKM. The CDR3 covers 13 residues. Between the trimmed V and J ends, which lost 7 bases and 10 bases, there was a span of 18 bases.

The chain joins TRBV7-2 to TRBJ2-5, with D possibly being TRBD2 (6 bases). This CDR3 contains 15 residues. The V end was cut by 1 base, the J end by 1 base, with 10 bases between. CDR1 SGHTA and CDR2 FQGNSA come from the germline V gene. The CDR3 DNA sequence: TGTGCCAGCAGCTTAGGGGCGGGATTCCAAGAGACCCAGTACTTC. Its protein is CASSLGAGFQETQYF.